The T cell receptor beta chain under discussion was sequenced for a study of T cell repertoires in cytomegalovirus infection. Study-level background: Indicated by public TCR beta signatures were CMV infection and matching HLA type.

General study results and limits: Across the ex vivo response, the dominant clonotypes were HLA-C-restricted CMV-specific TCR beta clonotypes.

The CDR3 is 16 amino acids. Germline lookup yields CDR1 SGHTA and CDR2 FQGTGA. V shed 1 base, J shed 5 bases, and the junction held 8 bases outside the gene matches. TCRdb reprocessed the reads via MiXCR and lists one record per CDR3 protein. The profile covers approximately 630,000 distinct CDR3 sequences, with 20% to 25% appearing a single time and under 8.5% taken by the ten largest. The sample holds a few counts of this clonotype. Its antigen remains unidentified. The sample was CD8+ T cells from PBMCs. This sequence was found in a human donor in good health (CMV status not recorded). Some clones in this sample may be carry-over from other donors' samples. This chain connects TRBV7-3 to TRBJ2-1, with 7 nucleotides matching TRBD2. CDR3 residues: CASSLSGGGGNNEQFF. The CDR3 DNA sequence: TGTGCCAGCAGCTTAAGTGGTGGGGGGGGTAACAATGAGCAGTTCTTC.